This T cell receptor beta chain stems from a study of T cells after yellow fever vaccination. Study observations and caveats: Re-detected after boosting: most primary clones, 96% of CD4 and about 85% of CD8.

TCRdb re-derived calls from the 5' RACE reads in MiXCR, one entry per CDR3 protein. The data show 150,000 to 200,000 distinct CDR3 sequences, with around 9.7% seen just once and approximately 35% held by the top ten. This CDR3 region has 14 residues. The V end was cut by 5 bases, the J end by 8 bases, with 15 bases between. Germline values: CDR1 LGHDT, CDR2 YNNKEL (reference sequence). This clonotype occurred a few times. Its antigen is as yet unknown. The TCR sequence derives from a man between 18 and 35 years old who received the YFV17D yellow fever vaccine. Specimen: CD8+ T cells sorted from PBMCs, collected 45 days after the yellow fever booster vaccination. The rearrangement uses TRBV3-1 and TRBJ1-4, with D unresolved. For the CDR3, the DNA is TGTGCCAGCAGCATTAGGGATGAAGGGGAAAAACTGTTTTTT. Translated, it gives CASSIRDEGEKLFF.